This TCR beta chain was captured by sequencing in a study of shared clonotypes between healthy human individuals (dated by TCRdb to about 2020). Broadly, across the study: A few men and two women, aged 18 to 49 years, made up the cohort. For each donor, three plates each were used for CD4 naive and CD4 memory, two plates were used for CD8 naive, and one plate was used for CD8 memory. Blood TCR repertoires of four to six healthy adults were deeply sequenced to estimate repertoire size and the extent of clonotype sharing between individuals. Libraries were prepared and TCR repertoires were sequenced by different laboratories using diverse techniques, in order to increase sequencing depth and limit assay-specific biases. Per donor, leukapheresis produced somewhere between about 0.94 and 9 billion PBMCs. What the work shows at the level of the full study, not this receptor alone: Sampling was limited to blood, and TCR repertoires in tissue likely differ from TCR repertoires in blood. Because the study included only a small number of donors, the genetic and exposure-history diversity represented was limited. Compared with non-shared clonotypes, the clonotypes found in all four sorted-subset donors had higher generation probabilities. Around 5% of naive CD4, 3% to 3.5% of naive CD8, approximately 2.2% of memory CD4, and 0.4% of memory CD8 clonotypes were shared across four donors. Naive subsets generally had larger estimated clonotype richness than memory subsets. Pairwise subsampling indicated that sequencing depth was expected to affect the degree of clonotype sharing among donors. Even with the large sequencing depth, rarefaction of the sorted-subset datasets indicated that sequencing was incomplete.

Using the deep immunoSEQ assay, TCR CDR3 regions were amplified from genomic DNA by multiplex PCR. Extracted genomic DNA from each cell subset was spread evenly across all wells of several immunoSEQ 96-well plates, with each plate serving as a replicate. For sorted subsets, each replicate PCR was loaded with 150 to 250 ng genomic DNA, equivalent to 25,000 to 30,000 T cell genomes. Purified libraries were measured with a Qubit 3.0 fluorometer, size-checked on a Bioanalyzer 2100, and measured again with the KAPA Library Quantification kit. A separate single-read 150-cycle Illumina NextSeq 550 flow cell was used to sequence each immunoSEQ 96-well plate. As for how the authors treated the data: Because the immunoSEQ output included only junctional sequences and no quality scores, the filtering could not be the same as the filtering used for full-length reads. Sequences were annotated with PyIR, a Python wrapper for IgBLAST v1.9, and V/J genes and CDR3 were assigned using IMGT germline references. Reads were filtered out if the reads had weak V/J assignments (E-value above 1e-6), no CDR3, stop codons, out-of-frame junctions, or ambiguous translated residues. V3J clonotypes were defined as sequences sharing an identical inferred V gene, J gene, and CDR3 amino acid sequence. To compute the percentage overlap between repertoires, the number of shared unique clonotypes was divided by the size of the smaller repertoire. RTK rarefaction, the Chao1 estimator, and Recon v2.1 estimates of unobserved clonotypes were used to assess repertoire richness. Generation probabilities for all TCRbeta clonotypes obtained by the gDNA method from a few donors were computed using OLGA. Drawn from immuneACCESS, this table holds only the in-frame rearrangements with V and J called that TCRdb kept. Clones are partly lost; checked studies trace under half to an unresolved V gene and leave the rest unexplained. V, J and clone size are those of that table, while D and trimming were read from the DNA. The sample data list around 88,000 clones, and 68% of these were observed just once. The top ten hold around half of the sample.

Donors were healthy HIV-negative adults with no recently reported acute infections or vaccinations. Every donor was a Caucasian adult residing in Nashville, Tennessee, USA. CD8 memory samples combined magnetically selected CD45RO+ cells with CCR7-negative CD45RA+ effector memory (TemRA) cells. After blood collection by leukapheresis, PBMCs were isolated using Ficoll-Histopaque density gradient centrifugation and then cryopreserved in the vapor phase of liquid nitrogen. Analytical flow cytometry was used to check the purity and quantity of each magnetically sorted T cell population. Each sorted fraction had its genomic DNA isolated and then quantified by UV absorbance on a Nanodrop 2000c. Note on this clone: This receptor's antigen is unknown. No quality values exist for individual bases; no much larger clone is one base distant.

From the cysteine through the phenylalanine, the CDR3 covers 13 amino acids. Only the CDR3 part of the read is kept: 39 bases, read in frame from the first base. The germline V gene provides CDR1 MDHEN and CDR2 SYDVKM. V loses 8 bases of germline sequence and J loses 2 bases, and the interval between the two ends is 12 bases. The clonotype comes from a man aged 25 to 40 in good health. This sequence uses TRBV28 and TRBJ1-2; D gene: possibly TRBD1, on 6 matching bases. Sequencing was performed on memory CD8+ T cells sorted from blood. What the cell subset or site label conveys for this sample: CD45RO+ cells pooled with CCR7-negative TemRA cells. This receptor has the CDR3 CASGQQGNYGYTF. The nucleotides read TGTGCCAGCGGACAACAGGGCAACTATGGCTACACCTTC.